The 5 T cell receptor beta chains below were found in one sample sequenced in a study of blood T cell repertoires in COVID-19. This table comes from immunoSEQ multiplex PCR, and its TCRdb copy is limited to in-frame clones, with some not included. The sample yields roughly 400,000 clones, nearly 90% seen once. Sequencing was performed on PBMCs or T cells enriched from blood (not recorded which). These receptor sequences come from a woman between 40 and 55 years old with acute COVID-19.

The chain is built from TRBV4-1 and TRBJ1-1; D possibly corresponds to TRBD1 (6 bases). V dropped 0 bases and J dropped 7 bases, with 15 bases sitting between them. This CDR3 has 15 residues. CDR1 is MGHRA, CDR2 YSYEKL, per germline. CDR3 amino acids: CASSQETGSMYEAFF. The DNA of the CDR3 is TGCGCCAGCAGCCAAGAAACAGGGTCGATGTATGAAGCTTTCTTT.

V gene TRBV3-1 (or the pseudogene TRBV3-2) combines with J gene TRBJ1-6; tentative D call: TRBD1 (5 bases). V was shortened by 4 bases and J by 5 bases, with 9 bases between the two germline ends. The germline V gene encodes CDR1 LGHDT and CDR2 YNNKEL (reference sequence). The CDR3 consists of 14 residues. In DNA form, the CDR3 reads TGTGCCAGCAGCCGACAGTCGAATAATTCACCCCTCCACTTT. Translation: CASSRQSNNSPLHF.

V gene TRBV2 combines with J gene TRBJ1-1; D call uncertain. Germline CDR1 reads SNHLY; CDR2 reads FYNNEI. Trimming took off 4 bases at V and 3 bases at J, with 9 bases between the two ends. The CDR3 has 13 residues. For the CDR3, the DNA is TGTGCCAGCAGTGCCCTAGGTTACACTGAAGCTTTCTTT. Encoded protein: CASSALGYTEAFF.

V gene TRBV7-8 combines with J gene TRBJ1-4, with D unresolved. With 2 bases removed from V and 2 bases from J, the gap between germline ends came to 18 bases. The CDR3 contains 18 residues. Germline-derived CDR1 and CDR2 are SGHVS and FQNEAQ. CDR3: CASSLLLGPSSTNEKLFF. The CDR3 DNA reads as TGTGCCAGCAGCTTACTTTTGGGCCCTAGCTCGACTAATGAAAAACTGTTTTTT.

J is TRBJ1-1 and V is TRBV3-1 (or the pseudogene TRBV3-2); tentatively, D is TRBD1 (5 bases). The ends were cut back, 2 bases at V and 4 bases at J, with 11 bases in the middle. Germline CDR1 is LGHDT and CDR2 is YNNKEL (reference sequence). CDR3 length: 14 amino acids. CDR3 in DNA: TGTGCCAGCAGCCAACCTGGTCAGGGCACTGAAGCTTTCTTT. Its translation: CASSQPGQGTEAFF.